Described below is a single T cell receptor beta chain sequence and its context. What it binds is unknown. Physicians reached a diagnosis by relying on clinical symptoms, serum thyroxine, TRAb, thyroid ultrasound and orbital computed tomography. The TCR beta CDR3 regions underwent amplification from RNA transcripts. First-round RT-PCR with HTBI primers preceded a second-round multiplex PCR. MiXCR was run by TCRdb on the multiplex PCR reads, yielding one entry per CDR3 protein. In the table there are hundreds of thousands of distinct CDR3 sequences, 21% of which are singletons. The data originate from a study of Graves' ophthalmopathy and Graves' hyperthyroidism. Turning to the study itself: Peripheral blood samples were taken at initial diagnosis, before any treatment.

Study-wide results and caveats: This model predicted ophthalmopathy progression (sensitivity around 71%, specificity about 72%).

Germline assignment: CDR1 DFQATT and CDR2 SNEGSKA (reference sequence). This CDR3 contains 17 residues. V lost 3 bases and J lost 0; bases outside the gene matches: 11. Material for sequencing was peripheral blood. This sequence joins TRBV20-1 and TRBJ2-4, with TRBD1 matching over 7 bases. The source of this sequence is a woman under 30 with stable Graves' hyperthyroidism. Here the CDR3 DNA reads TGCAGTGCTAGGCCAAGCCAGGGGGACCTAGCCAAAAACATTCAGTACTTC. Translating gives CSARPSQGDLAKNIQYF.